The 30 T cell receptor beta chains in this list originate from one sample, sequenced in a study of regulatory T cells (dated by TCRdb to the late 2010s). Broader findings and caveats from the paper: Hydrophobic residues at CDR3 positions 6 and 7 were enriched in conventional CD4+ T cells from CD3G-deficient patients, suggesting more self-reactive specificities.

The antigens of these receptors remain unknown. Receptor amplification or capture employed the immunoSEQ multiplex PCR assay. For the multiplex PCR, 52 forward TRBV primers and 13 reverse TRBJ primers were used, and amplification bias was corrected with both assay-based and computational methods. TCRdb re-hosts the immuneACCESS table, in-frame sequences only. Its copies lack some clones; in the studies checked, an unresolved V gene accounts for under half of them, and the cause for the rest is not known. This sample gives some 38,000 clones in total; around 89% of them show up just once. The top ten hold about 2.5% of the sample. Sequencing was done on a sample of conventional CD4+ T cells sorted from blood. The receptors derive from a person aged 18-30 years with CD3G deficiency.

V gene TRBV18 combines with J gene TRBJ2-1, with 9 bases lining up with TRBD2. Germline loops: CDR1 KGHSH, CDR2 LQKENI. Germline trimming cut 2 bases from V and 7 bases from J; bases unmatched to any gene: 9. This CDR3 contains 16 residues. The CDR3: CASSPSLAGVGNEQFF. CDR3 nucleotide sequence: TGTGCCAGCTCACCATCCTTAGCGGGAGTAGGAAATGAGCAGTTCTTC. The whole variable domain, remainder taken from reference TRBV18 and TRBJ2-1, is NAGVMQNPRHLVRRRGQEARLRCSPMKGHSHVYWYRQLPEEGLKFMVYLQKENIIDESGMPKERFSAEFPKEGPSILRIQQVVRGDSAAYFCASSPSLAGVGNEQFFGPGTRLTVL.

The chain recombines TRBV6-1 with TRBJ1-1, with a weak D call TRBD1 (5 bases). Germline V gene sequence: CDR1 MNHNS, CDR2 SASEGT. The CDR3 consists of 12 residues. Trimming removed 6 bases from V and 10 bases from J, with 15 bases in between. The DNA of the CDR3 is TGTGCCAGCAGAAATTTCCAGGGAATAGCTTTCTTT. Its protein product is CASRNFQGIAFF.

The V call is TRBV6-1, the J call TRBJ1-1; TRBD1 matches 10 bases. The germline CDR1 and CDR2 sequences are MNHNS and SASEGT. J lost 3 bases, V lost 6 bases, and 1 base had no gene match. This CDR3 contains 13 residues. Here the CDR3 DNA reads TGTGCCAGCAGGGGACAGGGGTACACTGAAGCTTTCTTT. It translates to CASRGQGYTEAFF.

The chain uses TRBV5-1 and TRBJ2-1, with D possibly being TRBD1 or TRBD2 (5 bases each). The length of the CDR3 is 14 residues. The germline CDR1 and CDR2 sequences are SGHRS and YFSETQ. The V gene lost 4 bases and the J gene lost 4 bases, with 12 bases spanning the gap. The DNA for the CDR3 is TGCGCCAGCAGCCCGGGGACGGCTTACAATGAGCAGTTCTTC. This sequence encodes CASSPGTAYNEQFF.

The J gene is TRBJ1-2, the V gene TRBV6-5; 8 bases agree with TRBD1. The CDR3 spans 13 residues. Germline values: CDR1 MNHEY, CDR2 SVGAGI. After removal of 5 bases from V and 8 bases from J, the junction contained 7 bases not matched to a gene. CDR3 region: CASSIGQGGGYTF. In DNA, the CDR3 is TGTGCCAGCAGTATTGGACAGGGAGGCGGCTACACCTTC.

The chain carries TRBV6-6 and TRBJ1-4, with D uncertain. V was cut by 0 bases and J by 5 bases, with 4 bases left in between. CDR1 is MNHNY and CDR2 is SVGAGI in the germline V gene (reference sequence). CDR3 length equals 13 residues. CDR3 nucleotides: TGTGCCAGCAGTTACTCAGGAAATGAAAAACTGTTTTTT. It specifies CASSYSGNEKLFF.

The rearrangement links TRBV28 to TRBJ2-1, with 16 bases that match TRBD2. This CDR3 region has 19 residues. After removal of 4 bases from V and 9 bases from J, the junction contained 15 bases not matched to a gene. Germline loops: CDR1 MDHEN, CDR2 SYDVKM. The CDR3, as DNA: TGTGCCAGCAGTTCCCGGGGACAGGGGACTAGCGGGAGGGTCCGTGAGCAGTTCTTC. Protein sequence: CASSSRGQGTSGRVREQFF.

This clone was observed once. This chain uses TRBV19 with TRBJ1-5, with 12 bases identical to TRBD1. The CDR3 spans 15 residues. From germline, CDR1 is LNHDA and CDR2 SQIVND (reference sequence). The CDR3 here is CATGQGAYSNQPQHF. As DNA, the CDR3 is TGTGCTACGGGACAGGGGGCTTATAGCAATCAGCCCCAGCATTTT.

The chain links TRBV18 to TRBJ2-6, with D unresolved. Germline loops: CDR1 KGHSH, CDR2 LQKENI. Trimming took off 3 bases at V and 0 bases at J, with 3 bases between the two ends. The CDR3 sequence is 14 residues long. The CDR3 is CASSPASGANVLTF. The CDR3 region has the DNA TGTGCCAGCTCACCGGCCTCTGGGGCCAACGTCCTGACTTTC.

The chain's CDR3 is CASSLRQGTWNQPQHF. The CDR3 bases are TGTGCCAGCAGTTTACGGCAGGGGACATGGAATCAGCCCCAGCATTTT. The rearrangement joins TRBV28 to TRBJ1-5; TRBD1 is a possible D gene (6 bases). Trimming shortened V by 2 bases and J by 4 bases, and 15 bases separated the two germline ends. CDR3 size: 16 residues. Germline V lookup: CDR1 MDHEN, CDR2 SYDVKM. Based on the CDR3 plus reference TRBV28 and TRBJ1-5, the full variable domain is DVKVTQSSRYLVKRTGEKVFLECVQDMDHENMFWYRQDPGLGLRLIYFSYDVKMKEKGDIPEGYSVSREKKERFSLILESASTNQTSMYLCASSLRQGTWNQPQHFGDGTRLSIL.

The rearrangement joins TRBV5-1 to TRBJ2-2, with 11 bases lining up with TRBD2. After removal of 4 bases from V and 6 bases from J, the junction contained 2 bases not matched to a gene. Germline loops: CDR1 SGHRS, CDR2 YFSETQ. The length of the CDR3 is 14 residues. CDR3 residues: CASSPGLAAGELFF. CDR3 sequence (DNA): TGCGCCAGCAGCCCGGGACTAGCGGCCGGGGAGCTGTTTTTT.

J is TRBJ2-3 and V is TRBV6-1; the D call may be TRBD1 or TRBD2 (5 bases each). CDR1 is MNHNS and CDR2 is SASEGT in the germline V gene. The CDR3 contains 13 residues. V was trimmed by 4 bases and J by 4 bases, leaving 9 bases between them. In DNA, the CDR3 is TGTGCCAGCAGTGTAGCGACAGCAGATACGCAGTATTTT. Its protein is CASSVATADTQYF.

This chain joins TRBV28 and TRBJ2-3; D call uncertain. CDR1 and CDR2 from the germline V gene are MDHEN and SYDVKM. Trimming stripped 3 bases from V and 9 bases from J, with 10 bases between. CDR3 length: 12 residues. The DNA of the CDR3 is TGTGCCAGCAGTTTGGTGGGAAGCACGCAGTATTTT. Residues: CASSLVGSTQYF.

This rearrangement joins TRBV19 to TRBJ2-7; D might be TRBD2 (5 bases). CDR1 LNHDA and CDR2 SQIVND come from the germline V gene (reference sequence). This CDR3 has 13 residues. Trimming pared 0 bases from V and 6 bases from J, leaving 9 bases between. The CDR3 sequence: CASSIDKSGEQYF. Written as DNA, the CDR3 is TGTGCCAGTAGTATAGATAAGAGCGGCGAGCAGTACTTC.

Here the CDR3 reads CASSPLDRHYEQYF. Written as DNA, the CDR3 is TGTGCCAGCAGCCCCCTCGACAGACACTACGAGCAGTACTTC. This chain connects TRBV6-1 to TRBJ2-7, with D possibly TRBD1 on 5 matching bases. This CDR3 spans 14 amino acids. The germline gives CDR1 MNHNS, CDR2 SASEGT. Deletions cut 6 bases from V and 3 bases from J, with 15 bases between.

The V gene is TRBV7-7, the J gene TRBJ2-1, with a possible D match to TRBD2 (5 bases). The V gene's germline CDR1 is SSHAT and CDR2 FNYEAQ (reference sequence). CDR3 size: 13 residues. V dropped 5 bases and J dropped 8 bases, with 13 bases sitting between them. DNA for the CDR3: TGTGCCAGCAGCCTAAACCGGGAAGATGAGCAGTTCTTC. Translation gives CASSLNREDEQFF.

The gene calls are TRBV7-9 and TRBJ2-3; weak D call: TRBD2 (6 bases). Germline V gene sequence: CDR1 SEHNR, CDR2 FQNEAQ (reference sequence). V was trimmed by 5 bases and J by 11 bases, leaving 11 bases between them. This CDR3 is 11 amino acids long. CDR3 sequence reads: CASSAGLLQYF. The CDR3 region has the DNA TGTGCCAGCAGCGCGGGACTGCTGCAGTATTTT.

The gene calls are TRBV28 and TRBJ1-3; D is undetermined. This CDR3 region has 15 residues. The V gene lost 3 bases and the J gene lost 7 bases, with 16 bases spanning the gap. Germline V CDR1 and CDR2: MDHEN, SYDVKM. The CDR3 bases are TGTGCCAGCAGTTTGGATCGGTCGGCGGGGAACACCATATATTTT. It codes for CASSLDRSAGNTIYF.

V and J are TRBV18 and TRBJ2-7, with a possible D match to TRBD2 (6 bases). Trimming took off 4 bases at V and 9 bases at J, with 16 bases between the two ends. Germline lookup yields CDR1 KGHSH and CDR2 LQKENI. The CDR3 contains 13 residues. The CDR3 loop is CASSLGPEEGQYF. Here the CDR3 DNA reads TGTGCCAGCTCACTCGGGCCCGAGGAGGGGCAGTACTTC.

The chain is built from TRBV28 and TRBJ1-5; tentatively, D is TRBD1 (5 bases). Trimming removed 8 bases from V and 1 base from J, with 12 bases in between. The length of the CDR3 is 14 residues. The germline V gene encodes CDR1 MDHEN and CDR2 SYDVKM. The chain's CDR3 is CASGGRKSNQPQHF. The CDR3 region has the DNA TGTGCCAGCGGGGGTAGGAAAAGCAATCAGCCCCAGCATTTT.

The V and J genes are TRBV5-1 and TRBJ2-2, with 8 bases identical to TRBD1. J gave up 5 bases and V 1 base, and 7 bases lay outside the gene matches. Germline CDR1 is SGHRS and CDR2 is YFSETQ. This CDR3 is 16 amino acids long. CDR3 bases: TGCGCCAGCAGCTTGCGGACAGGGTCAGGGACCGGGGAGCTGTTTTTT. Translation gives CASSLRTGSGTGELFF.

This chain joins TRBV28 and TRBJ2-2; TRBD2 matches 7 bases. J lost 3 bases, V lost 5 bases, and 3 bases had no gene match. There are 14 residues in the CDR3. Looked up from germline, CDR1 is MDHEN and CDR2 is SYDVKM. The CDR3 region has the DNA TGTGCCAGCAGTATGGCGGGGGACACCGGGGAGCTGTTTTTT. Protein product: CASSMAGDTGELFF. The whole variable domain, remainder taken from reference TRBV28 and TRBJ2-2, is DVKVTQSSRYLVKRTGEKVFLECVQDMDHENMFWYRQDPGLGLRLIYFSYDVKMKEKGDIPEGYSVSREKKERFSLILESASTNQTSMYLCASSMAGDTGELFFGEGSRLTVL.

This chain connects TRBV20-1 to TRBJ1-2; D possibly corresponds to TRBD1 (6 bases). V was clipped by 3 bases and J by 7 bases, with 9 bases between them. CDR1 and CDR2 (germline): DFQATT, SNEGSKA (reference sequence). The length of the CDR3 is 11 residues. CDR3 bases: TGCAGTGCTAGTCTCAGGGGTGGCTACACCTTC. Translated, it gives CSASLRGGYTF.

This chain links TRBV28 with TRBJ2-7; maybe TRBD2 (6 bases). The V and J ends lost 3 bases and 0 bases respectively, with 9 bases between them. There are 14 residues in the CDR3. CDR1 and CDR2 from the germline V gene are MDHEN and SYDVKM. CDR3 loop: CASSFAGSSYEQYF. The CDR3 DNA reads TGTGCCAGCAGTTTTGCCGGGAGCTCCTACGAGCAGTACTTC.

The chain recombines TRBV10-3 with TRBJ1-6; D is unclear. V was pared by 3 bases and J by 8 bases, with 8 bases between. Germline CDR1 ENHRY, CDR2 SYGVKD. The CDR3 is made up of 13 amino acids. CDR3 sequence: CAISDSRDSPLHF. For the CDR3, the DNA is TGTGCCATCAGTGACTCGAGGGATTCACCCCTCCACTTT.

The rearrangement joins TRBV7-9 to TRBJ2-3, with TRBD1 matching over 8 bases. Looked up from germline, CDR1 is SEHNR and CDR2 is FQNEAQ (reference sequence). J gave up 3 bases and V 5 bases, and 4 bases lay outside the gene matches. The CDR3 spans 14 residues. In nucleotides, the CDR3 is TGTGCCAGCAGCCCTGGACAGGGAACAGATACGCAGTATTTT. This translates into CASSPGQGTDTQYF. Full variable domain (remainder filled in from reference TRBV7-9 and TRBJ2-3): DTGVSQNPRHKITKRGQNVTFRCDPISEHNRLYWYRQTLGQGPEFLTYFQNEAQLEKSRLLSDRFSAERPKGSFSTLEIQRTEQGDSAMYLCASSPGQGTDTQYFGPGTRLTVL.

The chain carries TRBV6-6 and TRBJ2-7; 9 positions agree with TRBD1. There are 14 residues in the CDR3. Germline CDR1 and CDR2: MNHNY and SVGAGI (reference sequence). V trimming: 5 bases; J trimming: 5 bases; junction bases outside the gene matches: 7. The CDR3 bases are TGTGCCAGCAGTACCGGGACAGGGATCCACGAGCAGTACTTC. This codes for CASSTGTGIHEQYF.

In DNA form, the CDR3 reads TGTGCCAGCAGTGATTGGACAGGGGGTAGTGGCTACACCTTC. Amino acids: CASSDWTGGSGYTF. V is TRBV6-6 and J is TRBJ1-2; 10 bases map to TRBD1. This CDR3 region has 14 residues. From germline, CDR1 is MNHNY and CDR2 SVGAGI (reference sequence). V shed 5 bases and J 7 bases; nucleotides not matched to a gene: 7.

V is TRBV28 and J is TRBJ2-7; D is possibly TRBD2 (6 bases). The germline V and J ends were trimmed by 6 bases and 5 bases, with 20 bases remaining between them. Per germline, CDR1 MDHEN and CDR2 SYDVKM. The CDR3 sequence is 15 residues long. The DNA of the CDR3 is TGTGCCAGCAGCACCGTCGGACTAACCGGCGACGAGCAGTACTTC. Amino acid sequence: CASSTVGLTGDEQYF.

The chain recombines TRBV11-2 with TRBJ2-7, with D possibly TRBD1 on 6 matching bases. The CDR3 contains 16 residues. Germline CDR1 reads SGHAT; CDR2 reads FQNNGV. V gave up 1 base and J gave up 1 base, with 14 bases separating them. This chain's CDR3 is CASSLGASGTSYEQYF. In DNA form, the CDR3 reads TGTGCCAGCAGCTTAGGGGCATCGGGGACATCCTACGAGCAGTACTTC.